The 28 T cell receptor beta chains listed next were all sequenced from one sample in a study of CD8 T cells in Susac syndrome. An input of about 0.45 to 1 ug of RNA was subjected to reverse transcription using random hexamers. One entry per CDR3 protein results from TCRdb running MiXCR on the immunoSEQ multiplex PCR reads. The sample has roughly 150,000 distinct CDR3 sequences; around 95% are singletons. The sequenced sample was CD4+ T cells from PBMCs. Source of these receptors: a human donor with Susac syndrome.

This chain links TRBV20-1 with TRBJ2-5; a possible D gene is TRBD2 (5 bases). This CDR3 has 13 amino acids. Trimming removed 3 bases from V and 3 bases from J, with 11 bases in between. The germline V gene has CDR1 DFQATT and CDR2 SNEGSKA (reference sequence). The DNA for the CDR3 is TGCAGTGCTAGGACTACTTCCAAAGAGACCCAGTACTTC. Translating it yields CSARTTSKETQYF.

The chain recombines TRBV20-1 with TRBJ1-2; TRBD1 might be the D (5 bases). The CDR3 spans 14 residues. CDR1 is DFQATT, CDR2 SNEGSKA, per germline (reference sequence). V dropped 6 bases and J dropped 5 bases, with 19 bases sitting between them. This CDR3 is CSALGAGSGYGYTF. The CDR3 nucleotides read TGCAGTGCCCTAGGTGCAGGGTCGGGGTATGGCTACACCTTC.

The V call is TRBV4-2, the J call TRBJ2-7, with TRBD2 identical over 13 bases. V lost 4 bases, J lost 3 bases, and 3 bases stayed unmatched. The V gene's germline CDR1 is LGHNA and CDR2 YNFKEQ. This CDR3 is 15 amino acids long. The CDR3 reads CASSRGLAGDYEQYF. For the CDR3, the DNA is TGTGCCAGCAGCCGAGGACTAGCGGGAGACTACGAGCAGTACTTC.

This clonotype was picked up one time. This rearrangement joins TRBV18 to TRBJ2-5, with a possible D match to TRBD1 (6 bases). The CDR3 totals 14 residues. The ends were cut back, 3 bases at V and 0 bases at J, with 8 bases in the middle. The germline V gene has CDR1 KGHSH and CDR2 LQKENI. CDR3 DNA: TGTGCCAGCTCACCCGACAGGAACCAAGAGACCCAGTACTTC. Encoded protein: CASSPDRNQETQYF. The variable domain in full, with the rest retrieved from reference TRBV18 and TRBJ2-5, is NAGVMQNPRHLVRRRGQEARLRCSPMKGHSHVYWYRQLPEEGLKFMVYLQKENIIDESGMPKERFSAEFPKEGPSILRIQQVVRGDSAAYFCASSPDRNQETQYFGPGTRLLVL.

J is TRBJ2-5 and V is TRBV6-5, with 11 nucleotides matching TRBD1. Per the germline V gene, CDR1 is MNHEY and CDR2 is SVGAGI. V was clipped by 6 bases and J by 4 bases; unmatched bases: 4. The CDR3 has 14 amino acids. The CDR3 sequence: CASSQGTGGETQYF. In DNA form, the CDR3 reads TGTGCCAGCAGCCAAGGGACAGGGGGAGAGACCCAGTACTTC.

This chain uses TRBV5-1 with TRBJ1-5, with 7 bases aligning to TRBD1. J lost 6 bases, V lost 4 bases, and 7 bases had no gene match. In germline, CDR1 is SGHRS, CDR2 YFSETQ. This CDR3 spans 14 amino acids. The CDR3 DNA reads as TGCGCCAGCAGCCTGGAGGGGGCGGGTCAGCCCCAGCATTTT. Translated, it gives CASSLEGAGQPQHF.

V usage is TRBV11-2 and J usage is TRBJ2-3; D remains ambiguous. V was cut by 6 bases and J by 5 bases, with 12 bases left in between. This CDR3 spans 13 amino acids. Germline-derived CDR1 and CDR2 are SGHAT and FQNNGV. The CDR3 region has the DNA TGTGCCAGCAGGCATAATACCGGAGATACGCAGTATTTT. It translates to CASRHNTGDTQYF.

The chain links TRBV4-1 to TRBJ2-5; TRBD2 agrees at 9 bases. CDR1 and CDR2 from the germline V gene are MGHRA and YSYEKL. This CDR3 contains 15 residues. The junction had 6 bases not matched to a gene; V was cut back by 3 bases and J by 4 bases. CDR3 residues: CASSHKRGAPETQYF. For the CDR3, the DNA is TGCGCCAGCAGCCATAAGCGGGGGGCCCCAGAGACCCAGTACTTC.

The chain combines TRBV12-3 or TRBV12-4 with TRBJ2-5; D possibly matches TRBD1 or TRBD2 (5 bases each). Trimming removed 3 bases from V and 6 bases from J, with 8 bases in between. This CDR3 is built from 12 residues. CDR3 bases: TGTGCCAGCAGTTTTCGGGACCAGACCCAGTACTTC. This gives the protein CASSFRDQTQYF.

The count of this clonotype is one. This sequence joins TRBV12-3 or TRBV12-4 and TRBJ2-7, with D unresolved. V was pared by 3 bases and J by 0 bases, with 6 bases between. The CDR3 runs to 13 residues. The CDR3 region has the DNA TGTGCCAGCAGTTTCGTAGACTCCTACGAGCAGTACTTC. It encodes CASSFVDSYEQYF.

This chain links TRBV7-3 with TRBJ2-1; the match to TRBD2 covers 8 bases. Germline CDR1 reads SGHTA; CDR2 reads FQGTGA. The CDR3 totals 16 residues. The V gene end was trimmed by 6 bases and the J gene end by 5 bases; junction bases not matched to a gene: 12. The CDR3 loop is CASSQWGTRTNNEQFF. The CDR3 bases are TGTGCCAGCAGTCAATGGGGGACTAGGACCAACAATGAGCAGTTCTTC.

This clonotype was picked up one time. The rearrangement links TRBV27 to TRBJ2-2; no definite D call. This CDR3 has 13 residues. V was trimmed by 7 bases and J by 0 bases, leaving 6 bases between them. Germline V gives CDR1 MNHEY, CDR2 SMNVEV (reference sequence). The CDR3 DNA follows: TGTGCCAGCACAGGAGCGAACACCGGGGAGCTGTTTTTT. Translation: CASTGANTGELFF.

The J gene is TRBJ1-1, the V gene TRBV7-3; 7 positions agree with TRBD1. The CDR3 sequence is 13 residues long. In germline, CDR1 is SGHTA, CDR2 FQGTGA. V lost 5 bases and J lost 7; bases outside the gene matches: 7. The CDR3: CASSRGTDFEAFF. As DNA, the CDR3 is TGTGCCAGCAGCCGCGGGACAGACTTTGAAGCTTTCTTT.

The rearrangement joins TRBV7-6 to TRBJ2-7; TRBD1 agrees at 11 bases. Losses at the gene ends were 5 bases for V and 6 bases for J; bases not matched to a gene: 6. Germline-derived CDR1 and CDR2 are SGHVS and FNYEAQ. This CDR3 is built from 14 residues. CDR3 DNA: TGTGCCAGCAGCCCGGGACAGGGGGTGCGCGAGCAGTACTTC. It translates to CASSPGQGVREQYF. Full variable domain (rest looked up from reference TRBV7-6 and TRBJ2-7): GAGVSQSPRYKVTKRGQDVALRCDPISGHVSLYWYRQALGQGPEFLTYFNYEAQQDKSGLPNDRFSAERPEGSISTLTIQRTEQRDSAMYRCASSPGQGVREQYFGPGTRLTVT.

The gene calls are TRBV27 and TRBJ2-7; D remains unclear. The V end lost 4 bases, the J end lost 7 bases, and 8 bases lay between the germline ends. This CDR3 spans 11 amino acids. The germline CDR1 and CDR2 sequences are MNHEY and SMNVEV (reference sequence). CDR3 region: CASSYPLEQYF. The CDR3 DNA is TGTGCCAGCAGTTACCCACTAGAGCAGTACTTC.

This chain connects TRBV3-1 to TRBJ2-7; no definite D call. Trimming left V 1 base short and J 3 bases short, with 4 bases between. The CDR3 sequence is 12 residues long. The germline V gene has CDR1 LGHDT and CDR2 YNNKEL (reference sequence). CDR3: CASSQADYEQYF. CDR3 DNA sequence: TGTGCCAGCAGCCAAGCGGACTACGAGCAGTACTTC.

The sample holds a few counts of this clonotype. This chain links TRBV18 with TRBJ1-5, with 7 bases lining up with TRBD1. V was clipped by 3 bases and J by 7 bases; unmatched bases: 6. Germline CDR1 reads KGHSH; CDR2 reads LQKENI. The CDR3 contains 14 residues. CDR3 region: CASSPGQGDQPQHF. CDR3 in DNA: TGTGCCAGCTCACCGGGGCAGGGGGACCAGCCCCAGCATTTT.

CDR3 bases: TGTGCCAGCAGCTTCTCCCTGTCCGGCCAGCCCCAGCATTTT. Amino acids: CASSFSLSGQPQHF. The rearrangement links TRBV7-2 to TRBJ1-5; D is uncertain. Germline assignment: CDR1 SGHTA and CDR2 FQGNSA. This CDR3 region has 14 residues. The V end was cut by 3 bases, the J end by 7 bases, with 13 bases between.

The chain recombines TRBV5-4 with TRBJ2-3; D gene ambiguous. The V end lost 4 bases, the J end lost 2 bases, and 17 bases lay between the germline ends. CDR1 and CDR2 from the germline V gene are SGHNT and YYREEE (reference sequence). The CDR3 sequence is 16 residues long. The CDR3 bases are TGTGCCAGCAGCCTCCGGGCCCGCAGTTTCACAGATACGCAGTATTTT. It yields the protein CASSLRARSFTDTQYF.

The genes are TRBV2 and TRBJ2-3, with D tentatively TRBD2 (6 bases). Germline-derived CDR1 and CDR2 are SNHLY and FYNNEI. The CDR3 is made up of 14 amino acids. V was pared by 8 bases and J by 5 bases, with 17 bases between. CDR3 region: CASEVGLRGDTQYF. Written as DNA, the CDR3 is TGTGCCAGCGAGGTGGGGTTGCGGGGAGATACGCAGTATTTT.

The chain uses TRBV3-1 and TRBJ2-1; a possible D gene is TRBD1 (6 bases). Germline CDR1 LGHDT, CDR2 YNNKEL (reference sequence). Between the trimmed V and J ends, which lost 2 bases and 4 bases, there was a span of 18 bases. This CDR3 spans 17 amino acids. This CDR3 is CASSQFRGSWGYNEQFF. Written as DNA, the CDR3 is TGTGCCAGCAGCCAATTCAGGGGAAGTTGGGGGTACAATGAGCAGTTCTTC.

The chain carries TRBV10-3 and TRBJ1-6; 7 positions agree with TRBD1. The CDR3 covers 15 residues. The V and J ends lost 10 bases and 6 bases, in that order; junction bases with no gene match: 12. The V gene's germline CDR1 is ENHRY and CDR2 SYGVKD. The CDR3 loop is CATTQEGAFNSPLHF. For the CDR3, the DNA is TGTGCCACCACACAGGAGGGGGCTTTTAATTCACCCCTCCACTTT.

The chain has TRBV7-2 and TRBJ1-1; no firm D call. The CDR3 runs 17 residues. V lost 2 bases to trimming and J lost 3 bases, with 19 bases between them. Germline V gene data show CDR1 as SGHTA and CDR2 as FQGNSA. CDR3 DNA: TGTGCCAGCAGCTTAACCCCGGGGAGATTTAGTGACACTGAAGCTTTCTTT. Translated: CASSLTPGRFSDTEAFF.

The chain employs TRBV9 and TRBJ1-5, with D unclear. The V gene's germline CDR1 is SGDLS and CDR2 YYNGEE. The CDR3 spans 15 residues. V was clipped by 4 bases and J by 0 bases, with 11 bases between them. The CDR3 protein is CASSPDGDSNQPQHF. The CDR3 nucleotides read TGTGCCAGCAGCCCGGACGGAGATAGCAATCAGCCCCAGCATTTT. Complete variable domain (other parts from reference TRBV9 and TRBJ1-5): DSGVTQTPKHLITATGQRVTLRCSPRSGDLSVYWYQQSLDQGLQFLIQYYNGEERAKGNILERFSAQQFPDLHSELNLSSLELGDSALYFCASSPDGDSNQPQHFGDGTRLSIL.

The chain uses TRBV7-2 and TRBJ1-1; D might be TRBD1 (5 bases). V was pared by 7 bases and J by 4 bases, with 16 bases between. Germline values: CDR1 SGHTA, CDR2 FQGNSA. The length of the CDR3 is 14 residues. The CDR3 sequence is CASTLGGTSTEAFF. The CDR3 region has the DNA TGTGCCAGCACTCTAGGAGGGACCTCCACTGAAGCTTTCTTT. The full variable domain, its missing parts supplied by reference TRBV7-2 and TRBJ1-1, is GAGVSQSPSNKVTEKGKDVELRCDPISGHTALYWYRQSLGQGLEFLIYFQGNSAPDKSGLPSDRFSAERTGGSVSTLTIQRTQQEDSAVYLCASTLGGTSTEAFFGQGTRLTVV.

This chain uses TRBV9 with TRBJ1-2; D might be TRBD1 (5 bases). CDR1 is SGDLS, CDR2 YYNGEE, per germline. The CDR3 covers 14 residues. Deletions cut 5 bases from V and 5 bases from J, with 16 bases between. CDR3 residues: CASRPEPGRYGYTF. CDR3 nucleotide sequence: TGTGCCAGCAGGCCCGAACCGGGGCGGTATGGCTACACCTTC.

CDR3 protein: CASSVSETLRNEQFF. The CDR3 DNA is TGTGCCAGCAGCGTATCTGAGACTCTCCGAAATGAGCAGTTCTTC. This chain joins TRBV9 and TRBJ2-1, with D unresolved. Trimming left V 1 base short and J 7 bases short, with 15 bases between. The CDR3 length is 15 residues. Germline V lookup: CDR1 SGDLS, CDR2 YYNGEE.

This clonotype has a single count. This rearrangement joins TRBV5-6 to TRBJ2-3, with TRBD2 identical over 12 bases. V shed 3 bases, J shed 0 bases, and the junction held 11 bases outside the gene matches. This CDR3 has 19 amino acids. Per germline, CDR1 SGHDT and CDR2 YYEEEE. The CDR3 DNA follows: TGTGCCAGCAGCTCGAGGCTCCCTAGCGGGGGGGCGAGCACAGATACGCAGTATTTT. It codes for CASSSRLPSGGASTDTQYF.